This T cell receptor (beta chain) derives from a study of siplizumab effects on memory and regulatory T cells. This clone was seen once. Its antigen is as yet unknown. Sequencing of unstimulated naive, memory, effector memory and TEMRA subsets was performed in three donor pairs. Study results and caveats: The suppressive capacity of proliferating Tregs from siplizumab cultures remained unconfirmed. The Treg-derived share of mappable alloreactive CD4+ clones averaged about 68% with siplizumab and approximately 30% in controls.

Each sample contributed roughly 9.3 x 10^4 TCR templates to the assay. Generated by immunoSEQ multiplex PCR, the TCRdb table keeps only in-frame clones and is missing some. The sample lists 50,000 or so clones, over 75% occurring once. Per germline, CDR1 SGHRS and CDR2 YFSETQ. The CDR3 runs to 16 residues. Unmatched junction bases numbered 5, after V lost 4 bases and J lost 3 bases. The chain uses TRBV5-1 and TRBJ2-3; TRBD2 aligns across 13 bases. Sequencing used naive CD8+ T cells sorted from blood. The TCR originated in a human donor in good health. The chain's CDR3 is CASSPGLAGVTDTQYF. The CDR3 DNA sequence: TGCGCCAGCAGCCCTGGACTAGCGGGGGTAACAGATACGCAGTATTTT.